Each of the 6 T cell receptor beta chains below was sequenced from the same sample in a study of PD-1 blockade in mismatch repair-deficient tumors. The assay was immunoSEQ multiplex PCR, and TCRdb's table has in-frame clones only and misses some. The data hold around 110,000 clones, with around three quarters observed a single time. The sequenced sample was peripheral blood, obtained about 60 weeks after starting pembrolizumab. The receptors shown here come from an adult with mismatch repair-deficient cancer.

In DNA form, the CDR3 reads TGCGCCAGCAGAGTCCCCCGGGACAGGGCAGTCTTTAGCAATCAGCCCCAGCATTTT. Protein sequence: CASRVPRDRAVFSNQPQHF. The genes are TRBV10-1 and TRBJ1-5, with TRBD1 identical over 9 bases. Germline V gives CDR1 WNHNN, CDR2 SYGVQD (reference sequence). Losses at the gene ends were 6 bases for V and 0 bases for J; bases not matched to a gene: 15. This CDR3 has 19 amino acids.

J is TRBJ2-4 and V is TRBV10-3; 7 bases are shared with TRBD1. Looked up from germline, CDR1 is ENHRY and CDR2 is SYGVKD. There are 15 residues in the CDR3. V shed 5 bases, J shed 1 base, and the junction held 5 bases outside the gene matches. This chain's CDR3 is CAISNGTAAKNIQYF. CDR3 bases: TGTGCCATCAGTAACGGGACAGCCGCCAAAAACATTCAGTACTTC.

The chain is built from TRBV18 and TRBJ2-3; D is unclear. The CDR3 has 15 amino acids. Trimming removed 2 bases from V and 4 bases from J, with 13 bases in between. Germline V lookup: CDR1 KGHSH, CDR2 LQKENI. The CDR3 loop reads CASSPGPWAADTQYF. DNA for the CDR3: TGTGCCAGCTCACCAGGGCCGTGGGCGGCAGATACGCAGTATTTT.

V gene TRBV2 combines with J gene TRBJ1-5; a possible D gene is TRBD1 (5 bases). Trimming pared 3 bases from V and 7 bases from J, leaving 16 bases between. The CDR3 runs 15 residues. Germline-derived CDR1 and CDR2 are SNHLY and FYNNEI. CDR3 nucleotides: TGTGCCAGCAGTGATCGGGGGACGCGGGGCCAGCCCCAGCATTTT. As protein: CASSDRGTRGQPQHF.

CDR3 DNA sequence: TGTGCCAGCTCACCGGGGGGGCGCCGGAGCAATCAGCCCCAGCATTTT. Translation: CASSPGGRRSNQPQHF. The J gene is TRBJ1-5, the V gene TRBV18, with D possibly being TRBD1 (6 bases). Looked up from germline, CDR1 is KGHSH and CDR2 is LQKENI. The CDR3 spans 16 residues. Trimming stripped 3 bases from V and 1 base from J, with 13 bases between.

The chain carries TRBV7-9 and TRBJ2-2; TRBD2 might be the D (6 bases). CDR3 size: 17 residues. Trimming shortened V by 4 bases and J by 5 bases, and 20 bases separated the two germline ends. From germline, CDR1 is SEHNR and CDR2 FQNEAQ (reference sequence). CDR3 bases: TGTGCCAGCAGCTCCGGAGGGACCCTCCGGGGAACCGGGGAGCTGTTTTTT. Amino acid sequence: CASSSGGTLRGTGELFF.